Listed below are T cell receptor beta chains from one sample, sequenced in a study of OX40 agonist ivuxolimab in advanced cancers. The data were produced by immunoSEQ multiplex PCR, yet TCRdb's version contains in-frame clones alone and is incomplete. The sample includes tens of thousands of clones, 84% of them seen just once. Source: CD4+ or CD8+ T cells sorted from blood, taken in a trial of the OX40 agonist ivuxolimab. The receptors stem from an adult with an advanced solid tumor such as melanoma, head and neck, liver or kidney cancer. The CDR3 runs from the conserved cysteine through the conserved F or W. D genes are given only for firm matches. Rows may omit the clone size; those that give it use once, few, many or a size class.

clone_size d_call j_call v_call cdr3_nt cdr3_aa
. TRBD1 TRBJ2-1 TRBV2 TGTGCCAGCAAAGACAGGGGAAACAATGAGCAGTTCTTC CASKDRGNNEQFF
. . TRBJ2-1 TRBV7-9 TGTGCCAGCAGTGTAGGAGGCGCCTACAATGAGCAGTTCTTC CASSVGGAYNEQFF
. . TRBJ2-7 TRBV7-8 TGTGCCAGCAGCCCCGGGACCGTCTACGAAGAGCAGTACTTC CASSPGTVYEEQYF
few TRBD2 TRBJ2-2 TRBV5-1 TGCGCCAGCAGCCACTTGACTAGCGGGAGATACACCGGGGAGCTGTTTTTT CASSHLTSGRYTGELFF
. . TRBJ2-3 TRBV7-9 TGTGCCAGCAGCCCAACCCAGGGGGAGGAAGGAGATACGCAGTATTTT CASSPTQGEEGDTQYF
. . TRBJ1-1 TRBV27 TGTGCCAGCAGTTTATCCTTCGTATCCCCCGGGACTACTGAAGCTTTCTTT CASSLSFVSPGTTEAFF
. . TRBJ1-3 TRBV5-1 TGCGCCAGCAGCGCGGACACTTCTGAAACTGGAAACACCATATATTTT CASSADTSETGNTIYF
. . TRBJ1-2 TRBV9 TGTGCCAGCAGCGTAGCTGTAGGGCACTATGGCTACACCTTC CASSVAVGHYGYTF
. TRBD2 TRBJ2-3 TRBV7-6 TGTGCCAGCAGCTTAGCGAAGCGGGGGGTGTCAGATACGCAGTATTTT CASSLAKRGVSDTQYF
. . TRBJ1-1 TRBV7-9 TGTGCCAGCAGCTTAATAAGCACAGGGAGTTCTTTGGCTTTCTTT CASSLISTGSSLAFF
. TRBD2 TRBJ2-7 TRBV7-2 TGTGCCAGCAGCCCCGGGGGGGGACAAACCTACGAGCAGTACTTC CASSPGGGQTYEQYF
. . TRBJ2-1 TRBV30 TGTGCCTGGAGTGTTCAGGGAGGTGAGCAGTTCTTC CAWSVQGGEQFF
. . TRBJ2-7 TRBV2 TGTGCCAGCGGTACTGGGCCCGTCGGGTACTTC CASGTGPVGYF
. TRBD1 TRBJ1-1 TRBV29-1 TGCAGCGTTGGGGGGACAGGGACTGAAGCTTTCTTT CSVGGTGTEAFF
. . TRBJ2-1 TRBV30 TGTGCCTGGCTAACGCCCGGAGGGAGCGATGAGCAGTTCTTC CAWLTPGGSDEQFF
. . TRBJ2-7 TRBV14 TGTGCCAGCAGCCAAGGGGGATTATACCGGGGCGAGCAGTACTTC CASSQGGLYRGEQYF
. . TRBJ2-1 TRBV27 TGTGCCAGCAGCTTCCTAACAAGAGGCTACAATGAGCAGTTCTTC CASSFLTRGYNEQFF
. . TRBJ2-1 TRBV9 TGTGCCAGCAGCGTAGGATTAGGGACCAACAATGAGCAGTTCTTC CASSVGLGTNNEQFF
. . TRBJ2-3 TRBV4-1 TGCGCCAGCAGCCAAGGGGAGCAGTATACGCAGTATTTT CASSQGEQYTQYF
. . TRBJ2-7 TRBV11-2 TGTGCCAGCAGTTTAGGGGAGCAGTACTTC CASSLGEQYF
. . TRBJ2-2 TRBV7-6 TGTGCCAGCAGCTTCGGCGGGAACACCGGGGAGCTGTTTTTT CASSFGGNTGELFF
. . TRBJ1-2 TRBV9 TGTGCCAGCAGCGTAGATGCAGGGGCCAACTATGGCTACACCTTC CASSVDAGANYGYTF
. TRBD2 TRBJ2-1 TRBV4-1 TGCGCCAGCAGCCAAGTTTGGCGGGAGTACAATGAGCAGTTCTTC CASSQVWREYNEQFF
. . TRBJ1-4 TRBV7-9 TGTGCCAGCAGCCATACGGGGGGTCGCACCTCTAATGAAAAACTGTTTTTT CASSHTGGRTSNEKLFF
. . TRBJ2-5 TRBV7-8 TGTGCCAGCAGCTTAGTGGCAGGGGTGATGCGGGAGACCCAGTACTTC CASSLVAGVMRETQYF
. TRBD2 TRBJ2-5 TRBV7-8 TGTGCCAGCAGCTTAAGGGCGGGAGATGAGACCCAGTACTTC CASSLRAGDETQYF
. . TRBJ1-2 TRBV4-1 TGCGCCAGCAGCCAAACCATGCAGGGTCTCTATGGCTACACCTTC CASSQTMQGLYGYTF
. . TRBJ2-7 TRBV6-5 TGTGCCAGCAGTTACTCAGCCCAGGCCACCTACGAGCAGTACTTC CASSYSAQATYEQYF
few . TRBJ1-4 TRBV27 TGTGCCAGCAGTTTAGGTTCCGGCACCGCAGAAAAACTGTTTTTT CASSLGSGTAEKLFF
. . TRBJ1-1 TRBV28 TGTGCCAGCAGCCCCGGGTACATGAACACTGAAGCTTTCTTT CASSPGYMNTEAFF
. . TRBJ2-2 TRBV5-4 TGTGCCAGCAGCTTGGGTGGGGGCGCGTACACCGGGGAGCTGTTTTTT CASSLGGGAYTGELFF
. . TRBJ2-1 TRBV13 TGTGCCAGCAGCTTGAACAATGAGCAGTTCTTC CASSLNNEQFF
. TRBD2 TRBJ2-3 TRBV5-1 TGCGCCAGCAGCTTGGAACTAGCGGGGGGCACAGATACGCAGTATTTT CASSLELAGGTDTQYF
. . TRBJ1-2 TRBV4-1 TGCGCCAGCAGCCAAGATCGTGGGGACAACTATGGCTACACCTTC CASSQDRGDNYGYTF
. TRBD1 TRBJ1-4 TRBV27 TGTGCCAGCAGTACCGACAGGGGAGAAAAACTGTTTTTT CASSTDRGEKLFF
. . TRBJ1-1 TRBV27 TGTGCCAGCAGTTTGAGTCAGGGAGAAGCTTTCTTT CASSLSQGEAFF
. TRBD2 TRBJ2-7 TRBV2 TGTGCCAGCAGTGAACGGGAGCGGGATTACTACGAGCAGTACTTC CASSERERDYYEQYF
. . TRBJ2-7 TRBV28 TGTGCCAGCAGAAGGGGTCCCAGCTCCTACGAGCAGTACTTC CASRRGPSSYEQYF
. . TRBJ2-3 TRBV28 TGTGCCAGCAGTTTCCAGCGGAGAGGTGATACGCAGTATTTT CASSFQRRGDTQYF
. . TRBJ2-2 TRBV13 TGTGCCAGCAGCTTAGGCAGGGGCACCGGGGAGCTGTTTTTT CASSLGRGTGELFF
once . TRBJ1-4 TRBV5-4 TGTGCCAGCATGGAGTGGGGCGATAATGAAAAACTGTTTTTT CASMEWGDNEKLFF
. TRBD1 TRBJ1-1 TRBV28 TGTGCCAGCAGCCTCGGACAGGGCTTTTGGTACACTGAAGCTTTCTTT CASSLGQGFWYTEAFF
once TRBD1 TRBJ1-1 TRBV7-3 TGTGCCAGCAGCTTAAGGGGACAGGGGGCTACTGAAGCTTTCTTT CASSLRGQGATEAFF
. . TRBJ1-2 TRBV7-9 TGTGCCAGCAGCTTAGTTTCAGGGACGGCTGGCTACACCTTC CASSLVSGTAGYTF
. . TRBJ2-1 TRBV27 TGTGCCAGCAGTTCTGGACCAACTTACAATGAGCAGTTCTTC CASSSGPTYNEQFF
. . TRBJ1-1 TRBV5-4 TGTGCCAGCAGCTTGGGAGGGGTAGGCACTGAAGCTTTCTTT CASSLGGVGTEAFF
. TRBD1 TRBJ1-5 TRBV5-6 TGTGCCAGCAGCTTCCAGGGGGGATATAGCAATCAGCCCCAGCATTTT CASSFQGGYSNQPQHF
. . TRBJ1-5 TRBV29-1 TGCAGCGTTGACGACCAGGGGCCGACGAGCAATCAGCCCCAGCATTTT CSVDDQGPTSNQPQHF
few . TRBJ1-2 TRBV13 TGTGCCAGCAGCGGGGGGACACCTATGGGAGGCTACACCTTC CASSGGTPMGGYTF
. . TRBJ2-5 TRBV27 TGTGCCAGCAGTGTGGACATAAGGGAGACCCAGTACTTC CASSVDIRETQYF
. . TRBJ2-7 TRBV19 TGTGCCAGTAGTACGTCCGGCAGGATGTACGAGCAGTACTTC CASSTSGRMYEQYF
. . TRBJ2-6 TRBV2 TGTGCCAGCAGCGGACAGCTTAAATTCTCTGGGGCCAACGTCCTGACTTTC CASSGQLKFSGANVLTF
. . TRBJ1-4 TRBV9 TGTGCCAGCAGCGCCGCCCAGGGAGATGAAAAACTGTTTTTT CASSAAQGDEKLFF
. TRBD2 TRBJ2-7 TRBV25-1 TGTGCCAGCAGTATTATAGCGGGAGTCTCCTACGAGCAGTACTTC CASSIIAGVSYEQYF
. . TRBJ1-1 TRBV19 TGTGCCAGTAGTAAAGGGGGGGGTTCCACTGAAGCTTTCTTT CASSKGGGSTEAFF
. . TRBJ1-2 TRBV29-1 TGCAGCGTTGTGCCCCAGGACCACGATGGCTACACCTTC CSVVPQDHDGYTF
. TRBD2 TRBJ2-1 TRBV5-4 TGTGCCAGCAGCTTGATCTCTAGCGGGGGGGCTGAGCAGTTCTTC CASSLISSGGAEQFF
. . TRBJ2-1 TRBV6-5 TGTGCCAGCAGTCCCCCCGAGGGCAATGAGCAGTTCTTC CASSPPEGNEQFF
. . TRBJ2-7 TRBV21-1 TGTGCCAGCAGCATCCCCAGCCCCGGGACAGACCGTACCTACGAGCAGTACTTC CASSIPSPGTDRTYEQYF